The 8 T cell receptor beta chains listed next were all sequenced from one sample in a study of T cells after yellow fever vaccination. A single record per CDR3 protein comes from TCRdb applying MiXCR to the 5' RACE reads. The data contain 350,000 to 450,000 distinct CDR3 sequences, around a sixth of them singletons. This specimen consisted of PBMCs, obtained before the yellow fever booster vaccination. All receptors come from a young man who received the YFV17D yellow fever vaccine.

The chain links TRBV28 to TRBJ2-1; TRBD2 might be the D (5 bases). This CDR3 has 14 amino acids. V was shortened by 4 bases and J by 4 bases, with 11 bases between the two germline ends. Per the germline V gene, CDR1 is MDHEN and CDR2 is SYDVKM. CDR3 region: CASSWDSDYNEQFF. The CDR3 coding sequence is TGTGCCAGCAGTTGGGATAGCGATTACAATGAGCAGTTCTTC.

In nucleotides, the CDR3 is TGCGCCAGCAGCCCAACCGCGGGACAGGGTAATGAAAAACTGTTTTTT. It translates to CASSPTAGQGNEKLFF. This chain links TRBV5-1 with TRBJ1-4; TRBD1 aligns across 9 bases. After removal of 4 bases from V and 4 bases from J, the junction contained 8 bases not matched to a gene. The CDR3 sequence is 16 residues long. Germline values: CDR1 SGHRS, CDR2 YFSETQ.

This clonotype has only a few counts. The rearrangement links TRBV20-1 to TRBJ2-1; 7 bases match TRBD1. The germline V gene encodes CDR1 DFQATT and CDR2 SNEGSKA (reference sequence). V lost 3 bases, J lost 9 bases, and 14 bases stayed unmatched. The CDR3 extends over 15 amino acids. This CDR3 is CSARPRDRAAGEQFF. In DNA form, the CDR3 reads TGCAGTGCTAGGCCCCGCGACAGGGCCGCCGGTGAGCAGTTCTTC.

The sample holds many counts of this clonotype. The rearrangement links TRBV9 to TRBJ1-2; D call uncertain. Germline CDR1 reads SGDLS; CDR2 reads YYNGEE. CDR3 length: 17 residues. V lost 4 bases and J 4 bases, leaving 23 bases between the germline ends. Here the CDR3 reads CASSPHSGPYPPYGYTF. As DNA, the CDR3 is TGTGCCAGCAGCCCCCATAGTGGACCGTACCCTCCCTATGGCTACACCTTC.

A few counts support this clonotype. This chain connects TRBV6-2 or TRBV6-3 to TRBJ2-3; D is uncertain. V lost 8 bases to trimming and J lost 2 bases, with 8 bases between them. CDR1 is MNHEY, CDR2 SVGEGT, per germline. This CDR3 is built from 12 residues. The CDR3 DNA follows: TGTGCCAGCGGTTGGGCCACAGATACGCAGTATTTT. It is translated as CASGWATDTQYF.

This clonotype was counted many times. The V call is TRBV4-1, the J call TRBJ1-6, with D tentatively TRBD1 (5 bases). The CDR3 spans 14 residues. V was shortened by 3 bases and J by 10 bases, with 13 bases between the two germline ends. Germline assignment: CDR1 MGHRA and CDR2 YSYEKL. Written as DNA, the CDR3 is TGCGCCAGCAGCCACCCAGGGTGGAGCTCACCCCTCCACTTT. Encoded protein: CASSHPGWSSPLHF.

Ten or more counts support this clonotype. The chain couples TRBV7-8 to TRBJ1-4; 7 bases are shared with TRBD1. After removal of 5 bases from V and 3 bases from J, the junction contained 6 bases not matched to a gene. CDR3 length: 15 amino acids. The germline gives CDR1 SGHVS, CDR2 FQNEAQ. The DNA of the CDR3 is TGTGCCAGCAGCCCCTCAGGGGGAGCTAATGAAAAACTGTTTTTT. It specifies CASSPSGGANEKLFF.

This clonotype showed up many times. The CDR3 reads CASSVQGTNTEAFF. CDR3 coding DNA: TGTGCCAGCAGCGTGCAGGGTACGAACACTGAAGCTTTCTTT. The rearrangement joins TRBV9 to TRBJ1-1, with a tentative D call TRBD1 (5 bases). Deletions cut 2 bases from V and 1 base from J, with 9 bases between. Germline CDR1 and CDR2: SGDLS and YYNGEE. This CDR3 is built from 14 residues.